This T cell receptor (beta chain) was recovered during a study of OX40 agonist ivuxolimab in advanced cancers. This table comes from immunoSEQ multiplex PCR, and its TCRdb copy is limited to in-frame clones, with some not included. The profile shows 90,000 to 120,000 clones, less than 95% of them singletons. This clone has just one count. The sequence was collected from an adult with an advanced solid tumor such as melanoma, head and neck, liver or kidney cancer. This specimen was CD4+ or CD8+ T cells sorted from blood, taken in a trial of the OX40 agonist ivuxolimab.

CDR3 in amino acids: CASTDRAPPYEQYF. CDR3 coding DNA: TGTGCCAGCACCGACAGGGCCCCCCCCTACGAGCAGTACTTC. The J gene is TRBJ2-7, the V gene TRBV6-5; 7 bases fit TRBD1. The CDR3 contains 14 residues. Germline V gene data show CDR1 as MNHEY and CDR2 as SVGAGI. V trimming: 7 bases; J trimming: 2 bases; junction bases outside the gene matches: 8.